The 6 T cell receptor beta chains in this list originate from one sample, sequenced in a study of blood T cell repertoires in COVID-19. Sequencing used immunoSEQ multiplex PCR; TCRdb keeps in-frame clones, though not all of them. Found here are around 300,000 clones, 86% of them singletons; the top ten hold about 2.7%. The sequenced sample consisted of PBMCs or T cells enriched from blood (not recorded which). These receptors all come from a woman younger than 30 who had recovered from COVID-19.

The chain uses TRBV5-1 and TRBJ2-3; 16 nucleotides line up with TRBD2. The germline CDR1 and CDR2 sequences are SGHRS and YFSETQ. V dropped 3 bases and J dropped 5; count of bases not matched to a gene: 12. This CDR3 comprises 19 residues. CDR3 bases: TGCGCCAGCAGCTCGATTCCGGGACTAGCGGGGGGGCCCCAAGATACGCAGTATTTT. This sequence encodes CASSSIPGLAGGPQDTQYF.

The chain joins TRBV28 to TRBJ2-4; 7 nucleotides line up with TRBD1. Germline-derived CDR1 and CDR2 are MDHEN and SYDVKM. Unmatched junction bases numbered 11, after V lost 6 bases and J lost 0 bases. The CDR3 runs 17 residues. The CDR3 DNA reads as TGTGCCAGCAGAGATAGGGACAGACAACTAGCCAAAAACATTCAGTACTTC. Translating gives CASRDRDRQLAKNIQYF.

V gene TRBV7-9 combines with J gene TRBJ2-1, with 13 nucleotides matching TRBD2. CDR1 and CDR2 (germline): SEHNR, FQNEAQ (reference sequence). After removal of 3 bases from V and 10 bases from J, the junction contained 3 bases not matched to a gene. CDR3 size: 14 residues. CDR3 sequence: CASSFPGLAGEQFF. CDR3 bases: TGTGCCAGCAGCTTTCCGGGACTAGCGGGAGAGCAGTTCTTC.

The chain recombines TRBV6-4 with TRBJ2-7, with 7 nucleotides matching TRBD2. The CDR3 consists of 14 residues. Germline V gene data show CDR1 as MRHNA and CDR2 as SNTAGT. V was pared by 5 bases and J by 6 bases, with 10 bases of the junction left unmatched. The CDR3 loop is CASSPSTTSSEQYF. The DNA of the CDR3 is TGTGCCAGCAGTCCCAGCACGACTAGCTCCGAGCAGTACTTC.

The J gene is TRBJ2-7, the V gene TRBV29-1, with a tentative D call TRBD1 (5 bases). Per germline, CDR1 SQVTM and CDR2 ANQGSEA. The CDR3 sequence is 13 residues long. V was shortened by 1 base and J by 0 bases, with 7 bases between the two germline ends. The CDR3 bases are TGCAGCGTTGAAGGGGGCGACTCCTACGAGCAGTACTTC. Translated: CSVEGGDSYEQYF.

V usage is TRBV29-1 and J usage is TRBJ1-5; D might be TRBD1 (6 bases). Trimming took 7 bases from V and 2 from J, leaving 12 bases between them. Germline V gene lookup returns CDR1 SQVTM and CDR2 ANQGSEA. This CDR3 is 13 amino acids long. The CDR3 sequence is CSAAGARNQPQHF. CDR3 nucleotide sequence: TGCAGCGCCGCAGGGGCCCGCAATCAGCCCCAGCATTTT.